The rows below give T cell receptor beta chains drawn from one sample of a study of T cells in Graves' hyperthyroidism and ophthalmopathy. TCRdb reprocessed the multiplex PCR reads with MiXCR, giving one entry per CDR3 protein. The table shows more than 300,000 distinct CDR3 sequences, with about 17% occurring only once. Source material: blood. These receptors were obtained from a woman under 40 with Graves' hyperthyroidism that later progressed to Graves' ophthalmopathy. The CDR3 runs from the conserved cysteine through the conserved F or W. D genes are given only for firm matches. The size entry is marked missing in some rows and otherwise reads once, few, many or a size class.

j_call d_call clone_size v_call cdr3_nt cdr3_aa
TRBJ2-4 TRBD1 many TRBV27 TGTGCCAGCAGCCGGGGACAGGGAGAAAACATTCAGTACTTC CASSRGQGENIQYF
TRBJ1-6 - - TRBV20-1 TGCAGTGCTAGAGCCCGCCCAAGCTCCTATAATTCACCCCTCCACTTT CSARARPSSYNSPLHF
TRBJ2-1 TRBD2 many TRBV12-3/TRBV12-4 TGTGCCAGCAATGAAGCGGGGGGATTAAATGAGCAGTTCTTC CASNEAGGLNEQFF
TRBJ2-5 TRBD1 - TRBV3-1 TGTGCCAGCAGCCGAGAACTGACAGGGGGCTTGGAGACCCAGTACTTC CASSRELTGGLETQYF
TRBJ1-4 - - TRBV5-6 TGTGCCAGCAGCTTGATACATGATTCCGAAAAACTGTTTTTT CASSLIHDSEKLFF
TRBJ2-7 - many TRBV5-1 TGCGCCAGCAGCTTTAGCTTTTCCGAGCAGTACTTC CASSFSFSEQYF
TRBJ1-2 - many TRBV30 TGTGCCTGGACGTCCGGGACAATCTATGGCTACACCTTC CAWTSGTIYGYTF
TRBJ2-2 - - TRBV5-6 TGTGCCAGCAGCTTGAGAGACAGACCCGTTTGGGGGACCGGGGAGCTGTTTTTT CASSLRDRPVWGTGELFF
TRBJ2-7 - many TRBV3-1 TGTGCCAGCAGCCAAGGGTACGAGCAGTACTTC CASSQGYEQYF
TRBJ1-6 TRBD1 many TRBV5-1 TGCGCCAGCAGCTTGGGTTGGGACAGCAACAATTCACCCCTCCACTTT CASSLGWDSNNSPLHF
TRBJ2-3 - - TRBV11-3 TGTGCCAGCAGCTTACAATCCGTGGGGTCAGATACGCAGTATTTT CASSLQSVGSDTQYF
TRBJ2-7 - - TRBV29-1 TGCAGCGTTGGCACAGGGCGACGGGAGCAGTACTTC CSVGTGRREQYF
TRBJ2-7 TRBD2 many TRBV6-5 TGTGCCAGCAGTTACTCGATATCAGCGGGAGCCGAGCAGTACTTC CASSYSISAGAEQYF
TRBJ2-5 - - TRBV12-3/TRBV12-4 TGTGCCAGCAGTTTTTGGGGGGAGACCCGGTACTTC CASSFWGETRYF
TRBJ1-1 - few TRBV20-1 TGCAGTGCTAGCCTAGGGGCGAACACTGAAGCTTTCTTT CSASLGANTEAFF
TRBJ1-1 - many TRBV10-3 TGTGCCATCAGCCCACTGAACACTGAAGCTTTCTTT CAISPLNTEAFF
TRBJ1-1 - many TRBV7-6 TGTGCCAGCAGCCCGGGACCGAATATCGCTGAAGCTTTCTTT CASSPGPNIAEAFF
TRBJ1-2 TRBD1 many TRBV11-2 TGTGCCAGCAGCGTTGGGGCAGGGGGTCGGTATGGCTACACCTTC CASSVGAGGRYGYTF
TRBJ1-1 - - TRBV5-5 TGTGCCAGCAGCTGGGTACAGGGAGGAGGCACTGAAGCTTTCTTT CASSWVQGGGTEAFF
TRBJ2-7 - many TRBV28 TGTGCCAGCAGTTCGACTCTAGGCCCCAGCTCCTACGAGCAGTACTTC CASSSTLGPSSYEQYF
TRBJ2-1 - - TRBV4-1 TGCGCCAGCAGCCAAGATGCGGCGGTGGGCTACAATGAGCAGTTCTTC CASSQDAAVGYNEQFF
TRBJ2-3 - - TRBV20-1 TGCAGTGCTCAGTTTGGGGGAAGGGGAGGCACAGATACGCAGTATTTT CSAQFGGRGGTDTQYF
TRBJ2-3 - few TRBV24-1 TGTGCCACCAGTGATCTTTCAGGGAAAGATACGCAGTATTTT CATSDLSGKDTQYF
TRBJ2-5 - few TRBV5-1 TGCGCCAGCAGCTTCGGGGGAGACGAAGAGACCCAGTACTTC CASSFGGDEETQYF
TRBJ2-5 TRBD2 many TRBV20-1 TGCAGTGCTAGAACAGCGGGAGCGAGGGAGACCCAGTACTTC CSARTAGARETQYF
TRBJ2-2 - - TRBV5-1 TGCGCCAGCAGCCGACAGGCGGGAGAAACCGGGGAGCTGTTTTTT CASSRQAGETGELFF
TRBJ2-5 TRBD1 many TRBV6-5 TGTGCCAGCAGTTACTCGCCAGGGGGTGAGACCCAGTACTTC CASSYSPGGETQYF
TRBJ1-2 - many TRBV27 TGTGCCAGCAGTCCGTCCTCCTACAGGGTTCTTGGCTACACCTTC CASSPSSYRVLGYTF